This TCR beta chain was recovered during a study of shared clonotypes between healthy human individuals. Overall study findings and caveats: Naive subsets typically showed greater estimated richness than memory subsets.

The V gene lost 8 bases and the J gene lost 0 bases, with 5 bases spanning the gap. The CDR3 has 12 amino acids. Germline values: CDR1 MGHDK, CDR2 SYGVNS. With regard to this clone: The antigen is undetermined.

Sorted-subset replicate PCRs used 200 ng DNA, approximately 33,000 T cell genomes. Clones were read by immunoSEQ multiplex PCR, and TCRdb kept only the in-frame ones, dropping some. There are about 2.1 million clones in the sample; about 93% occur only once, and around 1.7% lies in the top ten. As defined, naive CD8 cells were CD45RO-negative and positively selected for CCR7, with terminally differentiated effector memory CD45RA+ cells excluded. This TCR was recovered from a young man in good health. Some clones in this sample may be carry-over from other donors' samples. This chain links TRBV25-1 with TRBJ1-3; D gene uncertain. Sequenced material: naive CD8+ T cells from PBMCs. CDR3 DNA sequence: TGTGCCAGCGGCTACTCTGGAAACACCATATATTTT. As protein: CASGYSGNTIYF.